The clone carrying this TCR beta chain was seen only once. Antigen unknown. The data derive from a study of graft-versus-host responses after intestinal transplantation. About the study: Each transplant was multivisceral, liver-intestinal, or isolated intestinal. Anti-thymocyte globulin induction preceded 2 to 4 years of tacrolimus and steroid maintenance in all recipients.

Study-wide points: Recipient marrow contained GvH clones, some of which appeared first in ileum or blood. The highest levels of circulating GvH clones went along with early declines in HvG clones after transplant.

The CDR3 consists of 13 residues. V was trimmed by 3 bases and J by 1 base, leaving 6 bases between them. Germline CDR1 is SGHAT and CDR2 is FQDESV (reference sequence). The repertoire was sequenced with immunoSEQ multiplex PCR; TCRdb's copy has only in-frame clones and lacks some. The sample consists of around 25,000 clones, over 65% of them appearing once. The sample in question was PBMCs, obtained approximately 29 days after intestinal transplant. The chain combines TRBV11-1 with TRBJ2-5, with D unresolved. This clonotype originated in a human patient who received an intestinal transplant, so some T cells may come from the graft donor. For the CDR3, the DNA is TGTGCCAGCAGCTTTGGGTCCCAAGAGACCCAGTACTTC. Translating it yields CASSFGSQETQYF.